The table lists the clone carrying this T cell receptor beta chain with a few counts. Trimming left V 0 bases short and J 5 bases short, with 19 bases between. The CDR3 contains 16 residues. Germline V lookup: CDR1 DFQATT, CDR2 SNEGSKA (reference sequence). This entry is derived from a study of T cell repertoires in cytomegalovirus infection. TCRdb recomputed calls from the reads with MiXCR, one row per CDR3 protein. The sample contains 300,000 or so distinct CDR3 sequences, roughly a quarter of which appear only once. This TCR was sampled from a human donor in good health (CMV status not recorded). Some clones in this sample may be carry-over from other donors' samples. V usage is TRBV20-1 and J usage is TRBJ2-5, with D perhaps matching TRBD1 (6 bases). Sequencing used PBMCs. The CDR3 loop reads CSARDRVTGLGETQYF. Written as DNA, the CDR3 is TGCAGTGCTAGAGATAGAGTTACAGGGTTGGGGGAGACCCAGTACTTC.